The 32 T cell receptor beta chains listed next were all sequenced from one sample in a study of CD39 and CD103 CD8 tumor-infiltrating T cells. Generated by immunoSEQ multiplex PCR, the TCRdb table keeps only in-frame clones and is missing some. The repertoire holds fewer than 4,000 clones, with 63% as singletons. What was sequenced was CD39- CD103- CD8+ T cells sorted from the tumor. Subset of the sample: CD103-CD39- double-negative CD45RA- CD8 T cells. These receptors were obtained from a human donor with head and neck squamous cell carcinoma.

CDR3 protein: CASSEWVEDGELFF. CDR3 DNA: TGTGCCAGCAGTGAATGGGTGGAGGACGGGGAGCTGTTTTTT. V and J are TRBV25-1 and TRBJ2-2; weak D call: TRBD2 (5 bases). This CDR3 comprises 14 residues. Germline lookup yields CDR1 MGHDK and CDR2 SYGVNS. Deletions cut 1 base from V and 7 bases from J, with 10 bases between.

The gene calls are TRBV6-5 and TRBJ1-2; D gene uncertain. The CDR3 spans 13 residues. Germline assignment: CDR1 MNHEY and CDR2 SVGAGI. V lost 2 bases, J lost 5 bases, and 9 bases lay in between. The CDR3 DNA reads as TGTGCCAGCAGTTACGAGGGAGCATATGGCTACACCTTC. The encoded protein is CASSYEGAYGYTF.

The chain recombines TRBV28 with TRBJ2-2; 9 nucleotides match TRBD2. Germline lookup yields CDR1 MDHEN and CDR2 SYDVKM. The CDR3 runs to 19 residues. J was trimmed by 5 bases and V by 6 bases; bases with no gene match: 19. The CDR3 here is CASSPIISGGLTGTGELFF. CDR3 coding DNA: TGTGCCAGCAGCCCCATTATAAGCGGGGGGCTTACGGGGACCGGGGAGCTGTTTTTT.

This rearrangement joins TRBV6-9 to TRBJ1-5; TRBD1 matches at 7 bases. The V gene end was trimmed by 8 bases and the J gene end by 1 base; junction bases not matched to a gene: 2. The CDR3 covers 13 residues. Germline V gene data show CDR1 as MNHGY and CDR2 as SVAAGI. The CDR3 loop reads CASQTGSNQPQHF. The DNA of the CDR3 is TGTGCCAGCCAGACAGGGAGCAATCAGCCCCAGCATTTT.

The chain recombines TRBV7-8 with TRBJ2-7; TRBD1 agrees at 9 bases. The V gene's germline CDR1 is SGHVS and CDR2 FQNEAQ. This CDR3 region has 13 residues. The V gene end was trimmed by 4 bases and the J gene end by 4 bases; junction bases not matched to a gene: 2. The CDR3 nucleotides are TGTGCCAGCAGCTCGGACAGGGGATACGAGCAGTACTTC. This sequence encodes CASSSDRGYEQYF.

This rearrangement joins TRBV6-5 to TRBJ1-1; TRBD1 agrees at 7 bases. The CDR3 has 14 residues. Trimming took 2 bases from V and 6 from J; bases not matched to a gene: 6. From germline, CDR1 is MNHEY and CDR2 SVGAGI. In DNA form, the CDR3 reads TGTGCCAGCAGTTACCTGACAGGGTTGGCTGAAGCTTTCTTT. Translating gives CASSYLTGLAEAFF.

In its sample, this clone was seen a few times. The rearrangement joins TRBV5-1 to TRBJ1-4, with TRBD1 matching over 8 bases. V shed 3 bases, J shed 6 bases, and the junction held 7 bases outside the gene matches. The CDR3 loop spans 15 amino acids. CDR1 is SGHRS and CDR2 is YFSETQ in the germline V gene. As DNA, the CDR3 is TGCGCCAGCAGCTCGCCGGGACAGGCGGATGAAAAACTGTTTTTT. Protein product: CASSSPGQADEKLFF.

This clone was seen just once. This chain connects TRBV27 to TRBJ2-7, with 8 bases aligning to TRBD2. This CDR3 comprises 15 residues. Losses at the gene ends were 5 bases for V and 10 bases for J; bases not matched to a gene: 16. Germline values: CDR1 MNHEY, CDR2 SMNVEV (reference sequence). In nucleotides, the CDR3 is TGTGCCAGCAGTCTCTCCGCCGGGACTAGTCTTTTCCAGTACTTC. Translated, it gives CASSLSAGTSLFQYF.

The chain couples TRBV7-2 to TRBJ2-7; either TRBD1 or TRBD2 may supply D (6 bases each). CDR3 size: 16 residues. Germline V gene data show CDR1 as SGHTA and CDR2 as FQGNSA. V was pared by 5 bases and J by 0 bases, with 17 bases between. The CDR3 DNA follows: TGTGCCAGCAGCAGCCCGGAGGGGGGCCTCTCCTACGAGCAGTACTTC. Encoded protein: CASSSPEGGLSYEQYF. The full variable domain, in which reference TRBV7-2 and TRBJ2-7 provide the parts outside the CDR3, is GAGVSQSPSNKVTEKGKDVELRCDPISGHTALYWYRQSLGQGLEFLIYFQGNSAPDKSGLPSDRFSAERTGGSVSTLTIQRTQQEDSAVYLCASSSPEGGLSYEQYFGPGTRLTVT.

The rearrangement uses TRBV27 and TRBJ1-2; no clear D gene. CDR3 length equals 11 residues. Germline CDR1 reads MNHEY; CDR2 reads SMNVEV (reference sequence). V lost 7 bases and J lost 5, with 8 bases in between. Here the CDR3 reads CASNGPYGYTF. CDR3 DNA sequence: TGTGCCAGCAACGGCCCTTATGGCTACACCTTC.

The rearrangement uses TRBV11-2 and TRBJ2-7, with D uncertain. Germline V gene sequence: CDR1 SGHAT, CDR2 FQNNGV. The V and J ends lost 5 bases and 3 bases respectively, with 17 bases between them. The CDR3 has 15 residues. The DNA of the CDR3 is TGTGCCAGCAGCCACGTTTTTGGGGATAGCTACGAGCAGTACTTC. It yields the protein CASSHVFGDSYEQYF.

This clone is categorized as large (0.1 to 1%). The chain joins TRBV28 to TRBJ2-7; D possibly uses TRBD1 or TRBD2 (6 bases each). The V end was cut by 3 bases, the J end by 7 bases, with 13 bases between. The CDR3 is made up of 13 amino acids. Germline CDR1 reads MDHEN; CDR2 reads SYDVKM. DNA for the CDR3: TGTGCCAGCAGTTTGAAGGGGGAGGCAGAGCAGTACTTC. Protein sequence: CASSLKGEAEQYF.

By frequency in the sample, this clone is medium-sized. The V call is TRBV7-8, the J call TRBJ1-2, with D unresolved. V was clipped by 0 bases and J by 8 bases, with 10 bases between them. CDR3 size: 13 residues. The V gene's germline CDR1 is SGHVS and CDR2 FQNEAQ. CDR3 in DNA: TGTGCCAGCAGCTTAGCGCCCAGCGGGGGCTACACCTTC. Its protein is CASSLAPSGGYTF.

V usage is TRBV7-9 and J usage is TRBJ2-1; 9 bases map to TRBD1. The V gene end was trimmed by 10 bases and the J gene end by 3 bases; junction bases not matched to a gene: 19. The CDR3 is made up of 18 amino acids. Germline CDR1 reads SEHNR; CDR2 reads FQNEAQ (reference sequence). DNA of the CDR3: TGTGCCACCGCCTACGGGACAGGGAGAAGAGGGGGCTACAATGAGCAGTTCTTC. Translated: CATAYGTGRRGGYNEQFF.

The J gene is TRBJ1-2, the V gene TRBV7-9; TRBD1 is a possible D gene (5 bases). Germline lookup yields CDR1 SEHNR and CDR2 FQNEAQ (reference sequence). There are 15 residues in the CDR3. The V and J ends lost 5 bases and 7 bases respectively, with 20 bases between them. The CDR3 sequence is CASSTTLIRVGGYTF. In DNA, the CDR3 is TGTGCCAGCAGCACAACCCTTATCAGGGTGGGTGGCTACACCTTC.

The chain has TRBV5-8 and TRBJ1-3; tentatively, D is TRBD1 (5 bases). The V gene's germline CDR1 is SGHTS and CDR2 YDEGEE. The CDR3 totals 17 residues. Trimming pared 1 base from V and 4 bases from J, leaving 18 bases between. CDR3 nucleotides: TGTGCCAGCAGCTTGACTCAGGGCTCCGGTCCAGGAAACACCATATATTTT. Its protein product is CASSLTQGSGPGNTIYF. Filled out from reference TRBV5-8 and TRBJ1-3, the complete variable domain reads EAGVTQSPTHLIKTRGQQATLRCSPISGHTSVYWYQQALGLGLQFLLWYDEGEERNRGNFPPRFSGRQFPNYSSELNVNALELEDSALYLCASSLTQGSGPGNTIYFGEGSWLTVV.

The gene calls are TRBV13 and TRBJ2-7, with no clear D. The V end lost 0 bases, the J end lost 5 bases, and 8 bases lay between the germline ends. The germline gives CDR1 PRHDT, CDR2 FYEKMQ (reference sequence). This CDR3 contains 13 residues. The CDR3 is CASSLGGRHEQYF. The CDR3, as DNA: TGTGCCAGCAGCTTAGGGGGCAGGCACGAGCAGTACTTC.

The CDR3 region is CASSQVPAGNTGELFF. The CDR3 coding sequence is TGTGCCAGCAGCCAGGTCCCCGCAGGGAACACCGGGGAGCTGTTTTTT. The chain couples TRBV14 to TRBJ2-2, with unresolved D. The CDR3 covers 16 residues. CDR1 and CDR2 from the germline V gene are SGHDN and FVKESK. V dropped 3 bases and J dropped 1 base, with 12 bases sitting between them.

This CDR3 reads CATRRDRGDQETQYF. CDR3 sequence (DNA): TGTGCCACCAGACGGGACAGGGGGGACCAAGAGACCCAGTACTTC. The genes are TRBV15 and TRBJ2-5; 11 bases match TRBD1. J gave up 0 bases and V 6 bases, and 3 bases lay outside the gene matches. This CDR3 has 15 amino acids. Germline CDR1 LNHNV, CDR2 YYDKDF (reference sequence).

This clone has just one count. The chain recombines TRBV6-1 with TRBJ2-5; 8 bases are a match to TRBD2. J lost 7 bases, V lost 2 bases, and 9 bases had no gene match. Germline-derived CDR1 and CDR2 are MNHNS and SASEGT. This CDR3 is 15 amino acids long. The CDR3 region is CASSELAGKFVTQYF. The CDR3 DNA is TGTGCCAGCAGTGAATTAGCGGGGAAATTTGTGACCCAGTACTTC.

The chain has TRBV4-3 and TRBJ2-6; the D is unclear. The ends were cut back, 5 bases at V and 2 bases at J, with 13 bases in the middle. There are 16 residues in the CDR3. Looked up from germline, CDR1 is LGHNA and CDR2 is YSLEER. The CDR3 region is CASSETWVAGANVLTF. Here the CDR3 DNA reads TGCGCCAGCAGCGAAACATGGGTAGCTGGGGCCAACGTCCTGACTTTC.

The chain is built from TRBV5-6 and TRBJ2-7; TRBD1 matches at 11 bases. Germline CDR1 SGHDT, CDR2 YYEEEE. This CDR3 is 17 amino acids long. V was clipped by 4 bases and J by 2 bases; unmatched bases: 11. CDR3 nucleotides: TGTGCCAGCAGCGGGCCACAAGGGACAGGGGGGACCTACGAGCAGTACTTC. The encoded protein is CASSGPQGTGGTYEQYF.

The V and J genes are TRBV28 and TRBJ2-7; a possible D gene is TRBD1 (6 bases). The CDR3 has 18 amino acids. Trimming took off 3 bases at V and 0 bases at J, with 21 bases between the two ends. Germline values: CDR1 MDHEN, CDR2 SYDVKM. The CDR3 protein is CASSFPTQWQDSSYEQYF. For the CDR3, the DNA is TGTGCCAGCAGTTTTCCAACCCAATGGCAGGACAGCTCCTACGAGCAGTACTTC.

Relative to its sample, this clone is medium-sized. The V gene is TRBV27, the J gene TRBJ2-7, with TRBD2 matching over 9 bases. The junction had 7 bases not matched to a gene; V was cut back by 2 bases and J by 2 bases. The CDR3 length is 16 residues. Per the germline V gene, CDR1 is MNHEY and CDR2 is SMNVEV (reference sequence). Here the CDR3 reads CASSLAWTSVTYEQYF. DNA for the CDR3: TGTGCCAGCAGTTTAGCGTGGACTAGCGTAACCTACGAGCAGTACTTC.

The genes are TRBV28 and TRBJ1-2, with 8 bases matching TRBD1. Germline V gives CDR1 MDHEN, CDR2 SYDVKM. The CDR3 runs 17 residues. V lost 5 bases, J lost 1 base, and 12 bases stayed unmatched. This chain's CDR3 is CASSPAPWTGINYGYTF. The DNA for the CDR3 is TGTGCCAGCAGTCCGGCGCCTTGGACAGGGATTAACTATGGCTACACCTTC.

The gene calls are TRBV5-4 and TRBJ1-1; D is possibly TRBD1 (5 bases). This CDR3 region has 14 residues. The V end was cut by 4 bases, the J end by 3 bases, with 13 bases between. Germline V lookup: CDR1 SGHNT, CDR2 YYREEE (reference sequence). CDR3 sequence: CASSRSWGDTEAFF. In DNA, the CDR3 is TGTGCCAGCAGCCGGAGCTGGGGGGACACTGAAGCTTTCTTT.

V gene TRBV7-6 combines with J gene TRBJ1-4, with 9 nucleotides matching TRBD1. The ends lost 8 bases at V and 12 bases at J; junction bases unmatched: 7. The length of the CDR3 is 12 residues. Looked up from germline, CDR1 is SGHVS and CDR2 is FNYEAQ. CDR3 region: CASGTGKTELFF. CDR3 in DNA: TGTGCCAGCGGGACAGGGAAAACAGAACTGTTTTTT. The whole variable domain, remainder taken from reference TRBV7-6 and TRBJ1-4, is GAGVSQSPRYKVTKRGQDVALRCDPISGHVSLYWYRQALGQGPEFLTYFNYEAQQDKSGLPNDRFSAERPEGSISTLTIQRTEQRDSAMYRCASGTGKTELFFGSGTQLSVL.

The table lists this clone with a count of one. The genes are TRBV18 and TRBJ2-1; D uncertain. This CDR3 has 17 residues. Per germline, CDR1 KGHSH and CDR2 LQKENI. The germline V and J ends were trimmed by 6 bases and 6 bases, with 24 bases remaining between them. The DNA of the CDR3 is TGTGCCAGCTCGTCCCAAGGACCCCGCAATCCCCGCAATGAGCAGTTCTTC. Translation: CASSSQGPRNPRNEQFF.

This clone was counted a few times. In nucleotides, the CDR3 is TGTGCCAGCAGCTTGTCCGGTTTCCCAGGGTATGGGGCCAACGTCCTGACTTTC. As protein: CASSLSGFPGYGANVLTF. The rearrangement links TRBV7-9 to TRBJ2-6; TRBD1 is a possible D gene (5 bases). Trimming shortened V by 3 bases and J by 3 bases, and 18 bases separated the two germline ends. This CDR3 is 18 amino acids long. Germline CDR1 SEHNR, CDR2 FQNEAQ (reference sequence). Complete variable domain (other parts from reference TRBV7-9 and TRBJ2-6): DTGVSQNPRHKITKRGQNVTFRCDPISEHNRLYWYRQTLGQGPEFLTYFQNEAQLEKSRLLSDRFSAERPKGSFSTLEIQRTEQGDSAMYLCASSLSGFPGYGANVLTFGAGSRLTVL.

This clone was picked up a small number of times. The chain has TRBV15 and TRBJ2-2; 7 bases agree with TRBD1. The V gene's germline CDR1 is LNHNV and CDR2 YYDKDF (reference sequence). The CDR3 sequence is 15 residues long. J was trimmed by 5 bases and V by 5 bases; bases with no gene match: 8. As DNA, the CDR3 is TGTGCCACCAGCGACCGGGACAGACCTACCGGGGAGCTGTTTTTT. It yields the protein CATSDRDRPTGELFF. Full variable domain (missing parts from reference TRBV15 and TRBJ2-2): DAMVIQNPRYQVTQFGKPVTLSCSQTLNHNVMYWYQQKSSQAPKLLFHYYDKDFNNEADTPDNFQSRRPNTSFCFLDIRSPGLGDTAMYLCATSDRDRPTGELFFGEGSRLTVL.

This rearrangement joins TRBV28 to TRBJ2-7; D possibly corresponds to TRBD2 (6 bases). V lost 7 bases and J lost 3, with 13 bases in between. The germline V gene encodes CDR1 MDHEN and CDR2 SYDVKM. The length of the CDR3 is 13 residues. This CDR3 reads CASTMDGGYEQYF. The CDR3 DNA follows: TGTGCCAGCACTATGGACGGGGGCTACGAGCAGTACTTC. The complete variable domain, with remaining parts taken from reference TRBV28 and TRBJ2-7, reads DVKVTQSSRYLVKRTGEKVFLECVQDMDHENMFWYRQDPGLGLRLIYFSYDVKMKEKGDIPEGYSVSREKKERFSLILESASTNQTSMYLCASTMDGGYEQYFGPGTRLTVT.

This sequence joins TRBV29-1 and TRBJ2-7; 9 nucleotides align to TRBD1. Germline trimming cut 4 bases from V and 5 bases from J; bases unmatched to any gene: 6. Germline lookup yields CDR1 SQVTM and CDR2 ANQGSEA. The CDR3 loop spans 13 amino acids. The CDR3 nucleotides are TGCAGCGTTGGGACAGGGGTGGACCACGAGCAGTACTTC. As protein: CSVGTGVDHEQYF.